These 23 T cell receptor beta chains share one sample of origin, sequenced in a study of blood T cell repertoires in COVID-19. Profiled with immunoSEQ multiplex PCR; TCRdb holds only in-frame clones, not every one. The sample records 200,000 to 250,000 clones, roughly 80% being singletons. Specimen: peripheral blood. The source is a woman of 80 years or more with COVID-19, enrolled during active disease.

The V and J genes are TRBV10-3 and TRBJ2-1, with D possibly matching TRBD2 (5 bases). The CDR3 spans 14 residues. Trimming removed 6 bases from V and 0 bases from J, with 9 bases in between. Looked up from germline, CDR1 is ENHRY and CDR2 is SYGVKD. Here the CDR3 DNA reads TGTGCCATCAGCGGGGTGAGCTCCTACAATGAGCAGTTCTTC. Translating it yields CAISGVSSYNEQFF.

The rearrangement joins TRBV6-4 to TRBJ1-1; D remains ambiguous. The CDR3 sequence is 14 residues long. Per germline, CDR1 MRHNA and CDR2 SNTAGT. V lost 6 bases to trimming and J lost 6 bases, with 17 bases between them. This chain's CDR3 is CASRPEGRSSEAFF. For the CDR3, the DNA is TGTGCCAGCAGACCTGAGGGCAGGAGTTCTGAAGCTTTCTTT.

The CDR3 DNA reads TGTGCCAGCAGCTCCACCTCCCAGGGGGCAAAAAAACTGTTTTTT. It encodes CASSSTSQGAKKLFF. The V call is TRBV7-2, the J call TRBJ1-4, with TRBD1 matching 8 bases. This CDR3 region has 15 residues. Germline loops: CDR1 SGHTA, CDR2 FQGNSA. The trim removed 4 bases at V and 9 bases at J, leaving 10 bases unmatched.

The chain carries TRBV3-1 (or the pseudogene TRBV3-2) and TRBJ1-2; D may be TRBD1 (5 bases). Trimming pared 5 bases from V and 6 bases from J, leaving 13 bases between. Germline CDR1 is LGHDT and CDR2 is YNNKEL (reference sequence). CDR3 size: 13 residues. The CDR3 spells CASSFPGLNGYTF. The CDR3 nucleotides read TGTGCCAGCAGCTTTCCAGGGCTCAATGGCTACACCTTC.

In this sample, this clone turned up once. This rearrangement joins TRBV19 to TRBJ1-1; D is uncertain. The germline CDR1 and CDR2 sequences are LNHDA and SQIVND (reference sequence). Trimming took 7 bases from V and 6 from J, leaving 15 bases between them. The CDR3 is made up of 13 amino acids. This CDR3 is CASIPVPRAEAFF. The CDR3 region has the DNA TGTGCCAGTATCCCAGTGCCGAGGGCTGAAGCTTTCTTT.

The chain recombines TRBV5-8 with TRBJ2-2, with D possibly TRBD2 on 6 matching bases. This CDR3 is 14 amino acids long. V lost 3 bases to trimming and J lost 6 bases, with 12 bases between them. Germline loops: CDR1 SGHTS, CDR2 YDEGEE. CDR3 DNA sequence: TGTGCCAGCAGCTCCGGGACTCGCGCCGGGGAGCTGTTTTTT. This gives the protein CASSSGTRAGELFF.

This chain connects TRBV15 to TRBJ1-4; TRBD1 matches at 8 bases. Germline assignment: CDR1 LNHNV and CDR2 YYDKDF (reference sequence). There are 17 residues in the CDR3. J gave up 0 bases and V 1 base, and 4 bases lay outside the gene matches. Here the CDR3 reads CATSRGGQGATNEKLFF. The CDR3 coding sequence is TGTGCCACCAGCAGAGGCGGACAGGGTGCAACTAATGAAAAACTGTTTTTT.

This chain joins TRBV7-2 and TRBJ1-1, with D hard to call. Germline CDR1 SGHTA, CDR2 FQGNSA. Trimming left V 4 bases short and J 1 base short, with 7 bases between. The CDR3 extends over 13 amino acids. CDR3 loop: CASSSQSNTEAFF. The CDR3 DNA reads TGTGCCAGCAGCTCACAGTCGAACACTGAAGCTTTCTTT. Full variable domain (remainder filled in from reference TRBV7-2 and TRBJ1-1): GAGVSQSPSNKVTEKGKDVELRCDPISGHTALYWYRQSLGQGLEFLIYFQGNSAPDKSGLPSDRFSAERTGGSVSTLTIQRTQQEDSAVYLCASSSQSNTEAFFGQGTRLTVV.

The chain joins TRBV13 to TRBJ2-1, with TRBD2 identical over 11 bases. CDR3 size: 16 residues. J gave up 5 bases and V 5 bases, and 8 bases lay outside the gene matches. Germline V gene sequence: CDR1 PRHDT, CDR2 FYEKMQ (reference sequence). CDR3 DNA sequence: TGTGCCAGCAGCCCAGGGGGTAGCGGGAGGGACAATGAGCAGTTCTTC. It translates to CASSPGGSGRDNEQFF.

The CDR3 region has the DNA TGTGCCGCGGGTCTAGTGGGGGGTGAGCAGTTCTTC. Encoded protein: CAAGLVGGEQFF. The chain recombines TRBV27 with TRBJ2-1, with a weak D call TRBD2 (6 bases). The CDR3 consists of 12 residues. Trimming took 11 bases from V and 9 from J, leaving 17 bases between them. Germline loops: CDR1 MNHEY, CDR2 SMNVEV (reference sequence).

This sequence joins TRBV7-6 and TRBJ2-3; TRBD2 matches 13 bases. J lost 1 base, V lost 2 bases, and 3 bases had no gene match. CDR1 SGHVS and CDR2 FNYEAQ come from the germline V gene. The CDR3 has 17 amino acids. The CDR3 spells CASSLRTSGRGTDTQYF. In DNA form, the CDR3 reads TGTGCCAGCAGCTTACGGACTAGCGGGAGAGGCACAGATACGCAGTATTTT.

This clone appeared a few times. The chain is built from TRBV7-9 and TRBJ2-7, with 11 bases identical to TRBD2. CDR1 is SEHNR, CDR2 FQNEAQ, per germline (reference sequence). The ends lost 6 bases at V and 3 bases at J; junction bases unmatched: 7. The CDR3 runs to 15 residues. The DNA of the CDR3 is TGTGCCAGCAGTCTTACTAGCGGGAGTCGCTACGAGCAGTACTTC. It yields the protein CASSLTSGSRYEQYF. Drawing the rest from reference TRBV7-9 and TRBJ2-7, the complete variable domain is DTGVSQNPRHKITKRGQNVTFRCDPISEHNRLYWYRQTLGQGPEFLTYFQNEAQLEKSRLLSDRFSAERPKGSFSTLEIQRTEQGDSAMYLCASSLTSGSRYEQYFGPGTRLTVT.

This clone was observed once. V is TRBV12-3 or TRBV12-4 and J is TRBJ1-2; 8 positions agree with TRBD1. CDR3 size: 12 residues. The V and J ends lost 5 bases and 14 bases, in that order; junction bases with no gene match: 10. DNA for the CDR3: TGTGCCAGCAGTCTACGGGGACAGGCGGGTACCTTC. Translating it yields CASSLRGQAGTF.

The genes are TRBV29-1 and TRBJ2-4; TRBD1 matches 9 bases. The CDR3 has 16 amino acids. Germline lookup yields CDR1 SQVTM and CDR2 ANQGSEA. J was trimmed by 9 bases and V by 0 bases; bases with no gene match: 12. The CDR3 protein is CSVEETVRQGGGIQYF. The CDR3 DNA reads as TGCAGCGTTGAAGAAACAGTCAGACAGGGGGGCGGCATTCAGTACTTC.

V usage is TRBV24-1 and J usage is TRBJ1-2; 10 nucleotides agree with TRBD1. The CDR3 length is 14 residues. Germline CDR1 reads KGHDR; CDR2 reads SFDVKD. V gave up 7 bases and J gave up 4 bases; unmatched junction bases: 5. CDR3 in amino acids: CATSARTGGYGYTF. The CDR3 coding sequence is TGTGCCACCAGCGCTCGGACAGGGGGCTATGGCTACACCTTC.

V usage is TRBV25-1 and J usage is TRBJ2-7, with 7 bases aligning to TRBD2. V was pared by 6 bases and J by 2 bases, with 4 bases of the junction left unmatched. CDR3 size: 13 residues. Germline V gives CDR1 MGHDK, CDR2 SYGVNS. The CDR3 loop reads CASRLAGTYEQYF. CDR3 DNA sequence: TGTGCCAGCAGATTAGCGGGCACCTACGAGCAGTACTTC.

The rearrangement joins TRBV27 to TRBJ1-6; 7 bases map to TRBD1. The CDR3 covers 18 residues. CDR1 and CDR2 (germline): MNHEY, SMNVEV (reference sequence). Trimming at V came to 5 bases and at J to 8 bases, leaving 18 bases not matched to a gene. In DNA, the CDR3 is TGTGCCAGCAGTCTAACCCTAGACAGGGTTTATAGGGATTCACCCCTCCACTTT. Translated, it gives CASSLTLDRVYRDSPLHF.

Only a few counts were recorded for this clone. V and J are TRBV27 and TRBJ2-2, with 9 bases that match TRBD2. The length of the CDR3 is 14 residues. Germline CDR1 MNHEY, CDR2 SMNVEV (reference sequence). In DNA, the CDR3 is TGTGCTTCTAGCGGGGTAGTAAACACCGGGGAGCTGTTTTTT. Translating gives CASSGVVNTGELFF.

The chain has TRBV28 and TRBJ2-3; possibly TRBD2 for D (6 bases). This CDR3 spans 17 amino acids. With 6 bases removed from V and 5 bases from J, the gap between germline ends came to 24 bases. Germline V gene sequence: CDR1 MDHEN, CDR2 SYDVKM. The CDR3 sequence is CASREDSTGAFGDTQYF. CDR3 nucleotides: TGTGCCAGCAGGGAGGACTCAACGGGAGCATTTGGAGATACGCAGTATTTT.

The chain couples TRBV6-2 or TRBV6-3 to TRBJ2-2; 7 positions match TRBD1. V dropped 6 bases and J dropped 7; count of bases not matched to a gene: 11. The CDR3 spans 15 residues. Germline CDR1 MNHEY, CDR2 SVGEGT. CDR3 residues: CASSRETGIFGELFF. CDR3 in DNA: TGTGCCAGCAGCCGAGAGACAGGGATTTTCGGGGAGCTGTTTTTT.

V gene TRBV2 combines with J gene TRBJ1-2; TRBD1 might be the D (6 bases). The CDR3 loop spans 14 amino acids. Germline V gene sequence: CDR1 SNHLY, CDR2 FYNNEI. The V end was cut by 4 bases, the J end by 5 bases, with 14 bases between. In DNA form, the CDR3 reads TGTGCCAGCAGTGGACAGGTTCTTAGATATGGCTACACCTTC. Its protein is CASSGQVLRYGYTF.

The chain recombines TRBV11-2 with TRBJ2-2, with 16 bases lining up with TRBD2. From germline, CDR1 is SGHAT and CDR2 FQNNGV. Trimming removed 4 bases from V and 5 bases from J; junction bases left unmatched: 1. The CDR3 length is 16 residues. CDR3: CASSSGLAGGTGELFF. CDR3 DNA: TGTGCCAGCAGCTCGGGACTAGCGGGAGGGACCGGGGAGCTGTTTTTT.

V and J are TRBV27 and TRBJ2-6; D not certain. Germline CDR1 reads MNHEY; CDR2 reads SMNVEV (reference sequence). V was clipped by 0 bases and J by 4 bases, with 10 bases between them. This CDR3 is built from 16 residues. CDR3 bases: TGTGCCAGCAGTTTATCGCAGGCCCCGGGGGCCAACGTCCTGACTTTC. It translates to CASSLSQAPGANVLTF. Looking up the rest from reference TRBV27 and TRBJ2-6 gives the full variable domain: EAQVTQNPRYLITVTGKKLTVTCSQNMNHEYMSWYRQDPGLGLRQIYYSMNVEVTDKGDVPEGYKVSRKEKRNFPLILESPSPNQTSLYFCASSLSQAPGANVLTFGAGSRLTVL.